Presented here are 18 T cell receptor beta chains from one specimen sequenced in a study of T cell responses to AZD1222 COVID-19 vaccine. Profiled with immunoSEQ multiplex PCR; TCRdb holds only in-frame clones, not every one. The data show approximately 170,000 clones, approximately 90% seen once. Here the sequenced sample was peripheral blood, taken on day 0 of AZD1222 vaccination. These receptors were taken from an adult in good health.

This clone is a singleton in its sample. The junction differs from germline at one of its ends, possibly a read error. This chain connects TRBV20-1 to TRBJ1-2; D uncertain. The germline V gene has CDR1 DFQATT and CDR2 SNEGSKA (reference sequence). The CDR3 contains 11 residues. CDR3 sequence (DNA): TGCAGTGCTAGAGATTTCGAGGGCTGCACCTTC. Protein sequence: CSARDFEGCTF.

The rearrangement joins TRBV7-3 to TRBJ1-1, with D unclear. Trimming took 5 bases from V and 0 from J, leaving 16 bases between them. From germline, CDR1 is SGHTA and CDR2 FQGTGA. The CDR3 consists of 16 residues. CDR3 loop: CASSLAPAVLNTEAFF. CDR3 bases: TGTGCCAGCAGCCTCGCCCCGGCAGTTTTGAACACTGAAGCTTTCTTT.

This chain links TRBV4-3 with TRBJ2-7, with 9 nucleotides matching TRBD2. V shed 0 bases and J 2 bases; nucleotides not matched to a gene: 5. Germline CDR1 LGHNA, CDR2 YSLEER. The length of the CDR3 is 16 residues. CDR3 region: CASSQDLAGFAYEQYF. The CDR3 nucleotides read TGCGCCAGCAGCCAAGATCTAGCGGGGTTCGCCTACGAGCAGTACTTC.

The chain joins TRBV29-1 to TRBJ2-2, with D tentatively TRBD2 (5 bases). The germline CDR1 and CDR2 sequences are SQVTM and ANQGSEA. This CDR3 has 13 residues. The germline V and J ends were trimmed by 4 bases and 4 bases, with 10 bases remaining between them. CDR3 loop: CSVAGFGTGELFF. The CDR3 nucleotides are TGCAGCGTTGCGGGGTTCGGCACCGGGGAGCTGTTTTTT.

This clone turned up a few times. The chain links TRBV28 to TRBJ2-7, with 10 bases identical to TRBD1. In germline, CDR1 is MDHEN, CDR2 SYDVKM. The CDR3 sequence is 15 residues long. V gave up 5 bases and J gave up 1 base; unmatched junction bases: 5. The CDR3 nucleotides read TGTGCCAGCAGTGGACCGGGACAGGGGTCCTACGAGCAGTACTTC. Residues: CASSGPGQGSYEQYF.

The chain couples TRBV20-1 to TRBJ2-3; D is possibly TRBD1 (5 bases). The CDR3 is 12 residues long. From germline, CDR1 is DFQATT and CDR2 SNEGSKA (reference sequence). V lost 3 bases to trimming and J lost 8 bases, with 12 bases between them. Here the CDR3 DNA reads TGCAGTGCTAGTGATAGGGGCGTTACGCAGTATTTT. The encoded protein is CSASDRGVTQYF.

V gene TRBV18 combines with J gene TRBJ2-3; D gene ambiguous. With 6 bases removed from V and 0 bases from J, the gap between germline ends came to 7 bases. This CDR3 has 13 amino acids. Germline V gives CDR1 KGHSH, CDR2 LQKENI. The CDR3 region is CASSSTSTDTQYF. In DNA form, the CDR3 reads TGTGCCAGCTCGTCTACTAGCACAGATACGCAGTATTTT.

V gene TRBV7-9 combines with J gene TRBJ1-3; D not resolved. V shed 2 bases and J shed 4 bases, with 9 bases lying between them. Germline values: CDR1 SEHNR, CDR2 FQNEAQ (reference sequence). There are 14 residues in the CDR3. The CDR3 protein is CASSLIQSGNTIYF. The CDR3 DNA sequence: TGTGCCAGCAGCTTAATACAGAGCGGAAACACCATATATTTT.

This clone has just one count. The chain couples TRBV5-1 to TRBJ1-1; 7 bases agree with TRBD1. The J segment lost 0 bases and the V segment lost 4 bases, leaving 6 bases of the junction unmatched. The germline CDR1 and CDR2 sequences are SGHRS and YFSETQ. CDR3 length: 15 residues. CDR3: CASSPSGQLNTEAFF. As DNA, the CDR3 is TGCGCCAGCAGCCCTTCGGGACAGCTGAACACTGAAGCTTTCTTT.

The V gene is TRBV5-8, the J gene TRBJ2-3, with 8 positions matching TRBD1. CDR1 is SGHTS, CDR2 YDEGEE, per germline. The CDR3 spans 16 residues. V shed 2 bases, J shed 2 bases, and the junction held 7 bases outside the gene matches. The CDR3 DNA reads TGTGCCAGCAGCTTAGGTGGGACAGGTCCCACAGATACGCAGTATTTT. Translated: CASSLGGTGPTDTQYF.

The genes are TRBV3-1 (or the pseudogene TRBV3-2) and TRBJ2-2, with TRBD1 identical over 8 bases. The CDR3 is 16 amino acids. Germline CDR1 is LGHDT and CDR2 is YNNKEL (reference sequence). V lost 5 bases, J lost 5 bases, and 10 bases stayed unmatched. CDR3 DNA sequence: TGTGCCAGCAGCTACAGGGGGACCTTGACTACCGGGGAGCTGTTTTTT. Residues: CASSYRGTLTTGELFF.

The chain joins TRBV5-1 to TRBJ1-4; D unclear. Germline V CDR1 and CDR2: SGHRS, YFSETQ. Trimming took 0 bases from V and 8 from J, leaving 5 bases between them. The CDR3 contains 12 residues. CDR3 sequence: CASSLVGEKLFF. CDR3 bases: TGCGCCAGCAGCTTGGTAGGCGAAAAACTGTTTTTT.

This clone was picked up one time. The CDR3 sequence is CATRQTGGYNEQFF. In DNA form, the CDR3 reads TGTGCCACCAGACAGACAGGGGGGTACAATGAGCAGTTCTTC. The rearrangement joins TRBV24-1 to TRBJ2-1, with 9 positions matching TRBD1. The CDR3 has 14 residues. The germline V gene encodes CDR1 KGHDR and CDR2 SFDVKD. V was clipped by 7 bases and J by 4 bases; unmatched bases: 4.

The gene calls are TRBV14 and TRBJ1-4; D is unresolved. Trimming took off 1 base at V and 8 bases at J, with 8 bases between the two ends. Germline CDR1 SGHDN, CDR2 FVKESK. CDR3 length: 13 amino acids. CDR3 residues: CASSQGPKEKLFF. The CDR3 DNA reads TGTGCCAGCAGCCAAGGTCCGAAGGAAAAACTGTTTTTT.

The gene calls are TRBV5-1 and TRBJ2-7; the D gene is possibly TRBD1 (5 bases). Germline lookup yields CDR1 SGHRS and CDR2 YFSETQ. Deletions cut 4 bases from V and 3 bases from J, with 8 bases between. This CDR3 contains 12 residues. The CDR3 spells CASSADSYEQYF. The CDR3 DNA reads TGCGCCAGCAGCGCCGACAGCTACGAGCAGTACTTC.

V and J are TRBV28 and TRBJ2-3; TRBD1 or TRBD2 may be the D gene (6 bases each). Trimming cost V 2 bases and J 11 bases, with 11 bases left between them. Germline loops: CDR1 MDHEN, CDR2 SYDVKM. The CDR3 consists of 12 residues. CDR3 in DNA: TGTGCCAGCAGTTTACGGGGGCCCCGGCAGTATTTT. Amino acids: CASSLRGPRQYF.

V and J are TRBV7-9 and TRBJ2-5, with D possibly being TRBD1 (6 bases). Germline CDR1 is SEHNR and CDR2 is FQNEAQ (reference sequence). The CDR3 has 16 amino acids. The germline V and J ends were trimmed by 5 bases and 1 base, with 17 bases remaining between them. The CDR3 sequence: CASSLHRASAQETQYF. CDR3 sequence (DNA): TGTGCCAGCAGCCTCCACAGGGCCTCCGCCCAAGAGACCCAGTACTTC.

The gene calls are TRBV10-3 and TRBJ2-2, with a possible D match to TRBD2 (6 bases). CDR3 length: 17 residues. V gave up 7 bases and J gave up 2 bases, with 20 bases separating them. Germline values: CDR1 ENHRY, CDR2 SYGVKD. CDR3 sequence (DNA): TGTGCCATCAAGTTGAGCCCGGCTAGCGATAACACCGGGGAGCTGTTTTTT. Its translation is CAIKLSPASDNTGELFF.